This passage covers 5 T cell receptor beta chains from one sample sequenced in a study of glioma-infiltrating T cells after dendritic cell vaccination. The time point was: after dendritic cell vaccination, including at tumor progression/relapse. This table comes from immunoSEQ multiplex PCR, and its TCRdb copy is limited to in-frame clones, with some not included. This table holds about 50,000 clones, 89% found once. This specimen consisted of blood, obtained after dendritic cell vaccination. Every receptor here comes from a human donor with glioblastoma.

This sequence joins TRBV28 and TRBJ1-2; TRBD1 agrees at 8 bases. This CDR3 has 18 residues. In germline, CDR1 is MDHEN, CDR2 SYDVKM. V was pared by 6 bases and J by 1 base, with 16 bases of the junction left unmatched. In DNA form, the CDR3 reads TGTGCCAGCAGACTTCCCCCCGGCGCGGGACAGGTTAACTATGGCTACACCTTC. Translating it yields CASRLPPGAGQVNYGYTF.

The V gene is TRBV27, the J gene TRBJ2-1; 10 positions match TRBD1. V shed 8 bases, J shed 8 bases, and the junction held 9 bases outside the gene matches. The germline CDR1 and CDR2 sequences are MNHEY and SMNVEV (reference sequence). The CDR3 spans 14 residues. This CDR3 is CASRSRQGAHEQFF. DNA of the CDR3: TGTGCCAGCCGATCGCGACAGGGGGCACATGAGCAGTTCTTC.

The chain uses TRBV10-3 and TRBJ2-1; the match to TRBD2 covers 8 bases. Trimming cost V 2 bases and J 2 bases; bases outside gene matches: 2. Germline-derived CDR1 and CDR2 are ENHRY and SYGVKD. This CDR3 region has 15 residues. The CDR3 region is CAISETSGPYNEQFF. Written as DNA, the CDR3 is TGTGCCATCAGTGAGACTAGCGGTCCCTACAATGAGCAGTTCTTC.

The V gene is TRBV5-1, the J gene TRBJ2-1; 9 bases map to TRBD2. Looked up from germline, CDR1 is SGHRS and CDR2 is YFSETQ. With V trimmed by 3 bases and J by 3 bases, 4 bases remained unmatched. This CDR3 region has 15 residues. CDR3 coding DNA: TGCGCCAGCAGCTCCTTAGCGGGAGTCTACAATGAGCAGTTCTTC. As protein: CASSSLAGVYNEQFF.

This clone came up once. V and J are TRBV28 and TRBJ2-2; 8 bases line up with TRBD1. Losses at the gene ends were 5 bases for V and 6 bases for J; bases not matched to a gene: 5. The length of the CDR3 is 14 residues. Germline CDR1 reads MDHEN; CDR2 reads SYDVKM. The CDR3 reads CASSTKQGAGELFF. In DNA, the CDR3 is TGTGCCAGCAGTACTAAACAGGGGGCCGGGGAGCTGTTTTTT. The whole variable domain, filled in from reference TRBV28 and TRBJ2-2, reads DVKVTQSSRYLVKRTGEKVFLECVQDMDHENMFWYRQDPGLGLRLIYFSYDVKMKEKGDIPEGYSVSREKKERFSLILESASTNQTSMYLCASSTKQGAGELFFGEGSRLTVL.